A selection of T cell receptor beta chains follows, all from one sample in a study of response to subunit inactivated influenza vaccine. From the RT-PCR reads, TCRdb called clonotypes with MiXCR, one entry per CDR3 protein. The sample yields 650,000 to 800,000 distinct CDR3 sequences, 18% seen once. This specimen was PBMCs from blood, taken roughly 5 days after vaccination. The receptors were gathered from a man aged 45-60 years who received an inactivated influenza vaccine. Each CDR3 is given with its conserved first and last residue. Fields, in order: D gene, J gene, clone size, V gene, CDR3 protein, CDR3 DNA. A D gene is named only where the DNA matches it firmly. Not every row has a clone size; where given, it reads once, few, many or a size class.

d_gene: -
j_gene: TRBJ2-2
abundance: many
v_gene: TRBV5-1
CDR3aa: CASSLVSGSPGELFF
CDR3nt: TGCGCCAGCAGCTTGGTTTCCGGGAGCCCCGGGGAGCTGTTTTTT

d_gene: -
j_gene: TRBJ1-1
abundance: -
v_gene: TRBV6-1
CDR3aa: CASNLGQNTEAFF
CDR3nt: TGTGCCAGCAATCTAGGTCAGAACACTGAAGCTTTCTTT

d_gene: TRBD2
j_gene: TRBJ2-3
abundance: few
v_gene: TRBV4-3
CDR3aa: CASSQESVGGLAGLDTQYF
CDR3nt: TGCGCCAGCAGCCAAGAGTCCGTCGGAGGCCTAGCGGGTTTAGATACGCAGTATTTT

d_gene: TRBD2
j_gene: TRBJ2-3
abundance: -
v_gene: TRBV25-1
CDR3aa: CASSELRGGPPDTQYF
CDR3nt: TGTGCCAGCAGTGAATTACGGGGGGGCCCCCCGGATACGCAGTATTTT

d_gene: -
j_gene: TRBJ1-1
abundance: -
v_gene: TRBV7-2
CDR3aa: CASSYQRVANTEAFF
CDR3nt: TGTGCCAGCAGCTATCAGAGGGTTGCAAACACTGAAGCTTTCTTT

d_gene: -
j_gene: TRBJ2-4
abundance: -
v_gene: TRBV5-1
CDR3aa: CASRLNRDIQYF
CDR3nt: TGCGCCAGCAGACTTAACAGGGATATTCAGTACTTC

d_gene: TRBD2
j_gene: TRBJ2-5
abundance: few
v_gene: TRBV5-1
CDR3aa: CASSASGVQETQYF
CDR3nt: TGCGCCAGCAGCGCTAGCGGGGTCCAAGAGACCCAGTACTTC

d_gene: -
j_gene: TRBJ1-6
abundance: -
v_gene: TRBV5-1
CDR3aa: CASARESSYNSPLHF
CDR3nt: TGCGCCAGCGCCAGGGAGAGCTCCTATAATTCACCCCTCCACTTT

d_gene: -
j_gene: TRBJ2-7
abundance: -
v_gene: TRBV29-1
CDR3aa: CSVKHYEQYF
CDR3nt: TGCAGCGTTAAACATTACGAGCAGTACTTC

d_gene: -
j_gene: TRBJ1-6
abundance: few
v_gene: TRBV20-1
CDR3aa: CSAGTYSPLHF
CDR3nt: TGCAGTGCTGGGACCTATTCACCCCTCCACTTT

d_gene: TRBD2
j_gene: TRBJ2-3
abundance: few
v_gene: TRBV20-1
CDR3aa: CSALGGEGSTDTQYF
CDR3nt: TGCAGTGCCCTCGGAGGGGAGGGGAGCACAGATACGCAGTATTTT

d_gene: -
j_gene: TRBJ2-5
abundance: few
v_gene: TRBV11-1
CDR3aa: CASSLAGVWRGPPGETQYF
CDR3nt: TGTGCCAGCAGCTTAGCAGGGGTATGGAGGGGTCCCCCTGGGGAGACCCAGTACTTC

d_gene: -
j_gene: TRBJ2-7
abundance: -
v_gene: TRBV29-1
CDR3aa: CSYLQGQNSYEQYF
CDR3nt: TGCAGTTACCTCCAGGGCCAGAACTCCTACGAGCAGTACTTC

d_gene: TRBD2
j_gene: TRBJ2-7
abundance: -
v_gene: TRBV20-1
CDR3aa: CSALLLSGVSYEQYF
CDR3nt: TGCAGTGCACTACTGCTTAGCGGGGTTTCCTACGAGCAGTACTTC

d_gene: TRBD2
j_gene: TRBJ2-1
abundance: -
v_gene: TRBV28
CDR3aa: CASSFVGLAEYNEQFF
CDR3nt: TGTGCCAGCAGTTTCGTCGGACTAGCGGAGTACAATGAGCAGTTCTTC

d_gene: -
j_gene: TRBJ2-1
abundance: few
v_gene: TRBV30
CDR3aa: CAWRPRDKQFF
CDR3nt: TGTGCCTGGAGACCACGGGATAAGCAGTTCTTC

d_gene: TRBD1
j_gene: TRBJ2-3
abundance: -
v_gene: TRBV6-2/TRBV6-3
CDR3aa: CASRDRDRFTDTQYF
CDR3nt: TGTGCCAGCAGAGACCGGGACAGGTTCACAGATACGCAGTATTTT

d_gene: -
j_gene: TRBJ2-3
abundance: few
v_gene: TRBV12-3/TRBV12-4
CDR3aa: CASSPSDGVTQYF
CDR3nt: TGTGCCAGCAGTCCTAGCGACGGGGTCACGCAGTATTTT

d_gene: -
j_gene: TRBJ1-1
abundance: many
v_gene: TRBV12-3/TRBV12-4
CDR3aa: CASRQGMNTEAFF
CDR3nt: TGTGCCAGCAGACAGGGAATGAACACTGAAGCTTTCTTT

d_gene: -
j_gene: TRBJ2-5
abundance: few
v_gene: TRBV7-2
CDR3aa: CASSSPHGETQYF
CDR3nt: TGTGCCAGCAGCAGCCCTCACGGGGAGACCCAGTACTTC

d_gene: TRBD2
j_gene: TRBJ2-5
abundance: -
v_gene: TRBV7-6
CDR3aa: CASRTMGGKETQYF
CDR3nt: TGTGCCAGCAGGACAATGGGGGGGAAGGAGACCCAGTACTTC

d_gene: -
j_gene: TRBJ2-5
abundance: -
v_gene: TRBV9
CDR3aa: CASSVEGIGETQYF
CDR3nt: TGTGCCAGCAGCGTAGAGGGGATCGGTGAGACCCAGTACTTC

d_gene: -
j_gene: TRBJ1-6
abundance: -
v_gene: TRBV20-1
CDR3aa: CSARDLWALHF
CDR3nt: TGCAGTGCTAGAGATCTTTGGGCCCTCCACTTT

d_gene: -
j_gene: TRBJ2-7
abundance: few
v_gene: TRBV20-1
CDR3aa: CSAHDRPNYEQYF
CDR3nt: TGCAGTGCTCACGACAGGCCAAATTACGAGCAGTACTTC

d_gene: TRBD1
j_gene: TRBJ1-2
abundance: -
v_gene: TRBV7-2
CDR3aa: CASSLVDRGGYGYTF
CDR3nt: TGTGCCAGCAGCTTAGTAGACAGGGGAGGCTATGGCTACACCTTC

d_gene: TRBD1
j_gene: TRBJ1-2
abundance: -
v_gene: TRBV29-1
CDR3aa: CSVRGDRDRYTF
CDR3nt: TGCAGCGTTAGGGGGGACAGGGATCGCTACACCTTC

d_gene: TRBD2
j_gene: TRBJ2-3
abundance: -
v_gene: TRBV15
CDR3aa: CATSRASASGYTDTQYF
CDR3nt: TGTGCCACCAGCAGAGCCTCGGCTAGCGGGTACACAGATACGCAGTATTTT

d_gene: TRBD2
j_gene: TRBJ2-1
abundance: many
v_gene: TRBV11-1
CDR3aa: CASSLPFRLAGEQGEQFF
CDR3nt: TGTGCCAGCAGCTTACCCTTCAGACTAGCGGGGGAACAGGGGGAGCAGTTCTTC

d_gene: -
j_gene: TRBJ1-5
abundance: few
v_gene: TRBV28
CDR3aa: CASRPTVYSNQPQHF
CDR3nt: TGTGCCAGCAGACCGACGGTTTATAGCAATCAGCCCCAGCATTTT

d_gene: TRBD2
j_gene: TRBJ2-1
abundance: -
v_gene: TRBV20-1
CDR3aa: CSARDPAGGSGNEQFF
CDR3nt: TGCAGTGCTAGAGACCCAGCGGGGGGGTCCGGCAATGAGCAGTTCTTC

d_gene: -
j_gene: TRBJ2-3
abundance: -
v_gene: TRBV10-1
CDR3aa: CATSGGPTDTQYF
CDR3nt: TGCGCCACCTCGGGGGGCCCCACAGATACGCAGTATTTT

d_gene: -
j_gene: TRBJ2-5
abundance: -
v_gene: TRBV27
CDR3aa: CASSLNREQTQYF
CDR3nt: TGTGCCAGCAGTCTAAATCGGGAGCAGACCCAGTACTTC

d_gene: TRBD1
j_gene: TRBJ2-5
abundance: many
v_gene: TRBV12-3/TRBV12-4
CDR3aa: CASSFGTGGETQYF
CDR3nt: TGTGCCAGCAGTTTCGGCACAGGGGGAGAGACCCAGTACTTC

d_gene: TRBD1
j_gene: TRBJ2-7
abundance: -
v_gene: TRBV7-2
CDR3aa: CASSPGTGAAEQYF
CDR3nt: TGTGCCAGCAGCCCCGGGACAGGGGCTGCCGAGCAGTACTTC

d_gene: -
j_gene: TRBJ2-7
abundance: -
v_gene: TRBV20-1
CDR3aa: CSAVLAGVFPEQYF
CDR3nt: TGCAGTGCTGTCCTTGCGGGCGTCTTTCCCGAGCAGTACTTC

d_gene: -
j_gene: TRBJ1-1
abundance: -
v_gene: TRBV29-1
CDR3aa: CSVRRSTQNTEAFF
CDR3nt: TGCAGCGTCCGCAGATCGACCCAGAACACTGAAGCTTTCTTT

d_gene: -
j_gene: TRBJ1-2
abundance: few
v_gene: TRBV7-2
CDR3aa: CASSHPRGNGGYTF
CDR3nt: TGTGCCAGCAGCCATCCCCGGGGGAACGGTGGCTACACCTTC

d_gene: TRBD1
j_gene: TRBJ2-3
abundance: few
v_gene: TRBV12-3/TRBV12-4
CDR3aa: CASSEPRDSRTDTQYF
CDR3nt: TGTGCCAGCAGTGAGCCCCGGGACAGCCGCACAGATACGCAGTATTTT

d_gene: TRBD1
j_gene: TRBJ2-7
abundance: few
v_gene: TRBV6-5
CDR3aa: CASSYGRQGTYEQYF
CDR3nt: TGTGCCAGCAGTTACGGGAGACAGGGAACCTACGAGCAGTACTTC

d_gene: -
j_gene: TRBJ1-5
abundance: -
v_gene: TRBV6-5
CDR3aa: CASSYGGNSNQPQHF
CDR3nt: TGTGCCAGCAGTTACGGTGGGAATAGCAATCAGCCCCAGCATTTT

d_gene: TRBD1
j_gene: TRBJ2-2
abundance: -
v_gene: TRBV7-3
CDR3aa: CASRMTGYSGELFF
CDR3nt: TGTGCCAGCAGGATGACAGGGTACTCCGGGGAGCTGTTTTTT